The 5 T cell receptor beta chains in this list originate from one sample, sequenced in a study of T-cell reconstitution after alpha-beta-depleted transplantation in children. TCRbeta library construction was performed incorporating unique molecular identifiers. TCRdb itself ran the PCR reads through MiXCR, one entry per CDR3 protein. This table has around 180,000 distinct CDR3 sequences, around 10% appearing once. Specimen: PBMCs, collected before TCRalphabeta/CD19-depleted stem cell transplant. The source of these receptors is a boy aged 2 to 10 with acute myeloid leukemia, due to receive a stem cell transplant.

As for this clonotype: A much larger clone sits a single nucleotide away, making a read error possible. The chain carries TRBV4-2 and TRBJ2-3; 12 positions agree with TRBD2. Per the germline V gene, CDR1 is LGHNA and CDR2 is YNFKEQ. The CDR3 is made up of 16 amino acids. CDR3 sequence: CASSQDLAGGPDTLYF. CDR3 coding DNA: TGTGCCAGCAGCCAAGACCTAGCGGGGGGGCCAGATACGCTGTATTTT.

This clonotype was seen repeatedly, ten times or more. This chain connects TRBV6-2 or TRBV6-3 to TRBJ2-1; 7 nucleotides match TRBD1. Germline CDR1 reads MNHEY; CDR2 reads SVGEGT. This CDR3 comprises 12 residues. The V segment lost 11 bases and the J segment 7 bases; nucleotides outside the gene matches: 8. CDR3 nucleotide sequence: TGTGCCTCGGAGACAGGGAATAATGAGCAGTTCTTC. This codes for CASETGNNEQFF.

This clonotype has at least ten counts. The chain joins TRBV24-1 to TRBJ1-1, with D maybe TRBD1 (5 bases). V lost 0 bases to trimming and J lost 6 bases, with 16 bases between them. In germline, CDR1 is KGHDR, CDR2 SFDVKD. CDR3 length equals 16 residues. This CDR3 is CATSDLGDSEPAEAFF. The CDR3 DNA follows: TGTGCCACCAGTGATTTGGGTGACAGCGAGCCCGCTGAAGCTTTCTTT.

This clonotype was recorded at least ten times. The V gene is TRBV5-1, the J gene TRBJ2-1; maybe TRBD2 (5 bases). Trimming removed 2 bases from V and 4 bases from J, with 13 bases in between. Germline-derived CDR1 and CDR2 are SGHRS and YFSETQ. The CDR3 is 15 residues long. CDR3 DNA: TGCGCCAGCAGCTTTGAGTCTAGCTCTTACAATGAGCAGTTCTTC. Its protein product is CASSFESSSYNEQFF.

This clonotype was seen at least ten times. The rearrangement links TRBV20-1 to TRBJ2-5; D possibly corresponds to TRBD1 (5 bases). The CDR3 totals 14 residues. Trimming removed 2 bases from V and 4 bases from J, with 14 bases in between. Germline V CDR1 and CDR2: DFQATT, SNEGSKA (reference sequence). CDR3: CSARSVWGGETQYF. CDR3 nucleotide sequence: TGCAGTGCTAGATCGGTCTGGGGCGGAGAGACCCAGTACTTC.